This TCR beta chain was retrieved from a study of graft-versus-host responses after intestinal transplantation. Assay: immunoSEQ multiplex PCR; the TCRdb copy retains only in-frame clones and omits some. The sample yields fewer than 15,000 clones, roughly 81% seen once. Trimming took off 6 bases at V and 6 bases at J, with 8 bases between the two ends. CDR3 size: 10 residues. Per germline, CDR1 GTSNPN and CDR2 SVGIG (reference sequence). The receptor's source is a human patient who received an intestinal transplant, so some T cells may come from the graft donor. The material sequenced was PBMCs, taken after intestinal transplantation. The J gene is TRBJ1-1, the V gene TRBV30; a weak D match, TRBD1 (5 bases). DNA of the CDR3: TGTGCCTGTAGCAGGGCTGAAGCTTTCTTT. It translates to CACSRAEAFF. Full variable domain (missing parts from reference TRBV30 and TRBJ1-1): SQTIHQWPATLVQPVGSPLSLECTVEGTSNPNLYWYRQAAGRGLQLLFYSVGIGQISSEVPQNLSASRPQDRQFILSSKKLLLSDSGFYLCACSRAEAFFGQGTRLTVV.